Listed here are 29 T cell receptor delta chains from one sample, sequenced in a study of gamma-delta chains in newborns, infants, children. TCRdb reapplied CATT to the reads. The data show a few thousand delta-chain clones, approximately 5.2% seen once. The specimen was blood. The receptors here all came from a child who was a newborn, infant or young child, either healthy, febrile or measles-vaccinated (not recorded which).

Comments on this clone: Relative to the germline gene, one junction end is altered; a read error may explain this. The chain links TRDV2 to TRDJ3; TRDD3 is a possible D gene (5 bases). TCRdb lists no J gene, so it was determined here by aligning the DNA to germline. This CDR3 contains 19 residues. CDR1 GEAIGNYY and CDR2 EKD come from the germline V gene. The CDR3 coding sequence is TGTGCCTGCGACACCGCGGGGGCCGCGAGCTCCTGGGACACCCGACAGATGTTTTTC. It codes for CACDTAGAASSWDTRQMFF.

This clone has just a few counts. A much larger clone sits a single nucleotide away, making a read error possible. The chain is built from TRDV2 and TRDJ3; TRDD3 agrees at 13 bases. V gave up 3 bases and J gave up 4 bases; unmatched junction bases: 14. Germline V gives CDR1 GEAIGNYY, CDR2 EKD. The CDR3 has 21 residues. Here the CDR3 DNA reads TGTGCCTGTGACTCCATTACTGGGGGATACGAAGCGGATTGGGACACCCGACAGATGTTTTTC. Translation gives CACDSITGGYEADWDTRQMFF.

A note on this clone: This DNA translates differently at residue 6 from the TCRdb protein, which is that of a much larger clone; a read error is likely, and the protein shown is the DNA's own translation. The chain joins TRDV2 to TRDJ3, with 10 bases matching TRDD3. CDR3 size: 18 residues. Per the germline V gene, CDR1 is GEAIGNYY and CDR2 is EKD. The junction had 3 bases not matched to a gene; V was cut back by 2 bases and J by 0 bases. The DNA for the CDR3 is TGTGCCTGTGACAATGCTGGGGGATACTCCTGGGACACCCGACAGATGTTTTTC. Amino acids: CACDNAGGYSWDTRQMFF.

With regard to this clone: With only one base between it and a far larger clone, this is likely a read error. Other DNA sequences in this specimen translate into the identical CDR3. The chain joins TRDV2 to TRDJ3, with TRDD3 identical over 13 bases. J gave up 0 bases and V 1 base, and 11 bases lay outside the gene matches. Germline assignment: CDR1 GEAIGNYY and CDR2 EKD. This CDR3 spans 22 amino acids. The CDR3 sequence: CACDTVLGDTRLSSWDTRQMFF. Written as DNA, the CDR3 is TGTGCCTGTGACACTGTACTGGGGGATACGCGTCTGAGCTCCTGGGACACCCGACAGATGTTTTTC.

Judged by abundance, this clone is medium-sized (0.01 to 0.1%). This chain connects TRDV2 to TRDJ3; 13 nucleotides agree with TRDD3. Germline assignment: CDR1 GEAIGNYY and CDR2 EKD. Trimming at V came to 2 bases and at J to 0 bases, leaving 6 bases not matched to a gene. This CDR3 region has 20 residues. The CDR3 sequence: CACDILGDTEGSWDTRQMFF. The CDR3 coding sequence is TGTGCCTGTGACATACTGGGGGATACGGAAGGCTCCTGGGACACCCGACAGATGTTTTTC.

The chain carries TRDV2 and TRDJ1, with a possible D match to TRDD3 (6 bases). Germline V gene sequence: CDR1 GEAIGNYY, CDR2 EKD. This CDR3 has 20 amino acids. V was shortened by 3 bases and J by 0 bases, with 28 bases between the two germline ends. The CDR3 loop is CACDAVHTGQGYQDTDKLIF. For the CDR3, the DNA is TGTGCCTGTGACGCCGTACATACTGGGCAGGGTTATCAGGACACCGATAAACTCATCTTT.

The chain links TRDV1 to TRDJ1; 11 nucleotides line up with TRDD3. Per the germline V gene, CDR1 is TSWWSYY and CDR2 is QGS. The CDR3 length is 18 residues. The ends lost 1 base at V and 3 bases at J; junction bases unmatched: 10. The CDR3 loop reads CALGERGVLGDIADKLIF. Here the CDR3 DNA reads TGTGCTCTTGGGGAACGAGGAGTACTGGGGGATATTGCCGATAAACTCATCTTT.

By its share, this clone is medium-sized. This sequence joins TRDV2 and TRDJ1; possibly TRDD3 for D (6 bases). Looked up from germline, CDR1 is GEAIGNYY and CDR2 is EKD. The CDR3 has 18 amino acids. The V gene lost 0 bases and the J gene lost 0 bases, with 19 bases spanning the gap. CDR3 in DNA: TGTGCCTGTGACACCTTGAGGGGGACCCTCCAGTACACCGATAAACTCATCTTT. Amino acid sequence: CACDTLRGTLQYTDKLIF.

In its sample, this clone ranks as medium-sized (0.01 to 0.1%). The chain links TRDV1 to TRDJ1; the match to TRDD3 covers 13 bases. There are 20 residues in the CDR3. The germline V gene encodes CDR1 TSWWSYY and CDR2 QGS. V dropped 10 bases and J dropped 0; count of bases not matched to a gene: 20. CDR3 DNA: TGTGCTCCCCCGGCCTTCCTACGACTGGGGGATACGACCTACACCGATAAACTCATCTTT. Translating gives CAPPAFLRLGDTTYTDKLIF.

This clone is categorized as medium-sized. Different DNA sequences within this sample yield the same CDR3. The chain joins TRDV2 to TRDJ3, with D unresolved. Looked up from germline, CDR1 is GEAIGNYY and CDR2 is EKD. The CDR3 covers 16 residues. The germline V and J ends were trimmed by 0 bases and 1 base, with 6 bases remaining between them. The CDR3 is CACDTVGSWDTRQMFF. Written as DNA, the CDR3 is TGTGCCTGTGACACCGTGGGATCCTGGGACACCCGACAGATGTTTTTC.

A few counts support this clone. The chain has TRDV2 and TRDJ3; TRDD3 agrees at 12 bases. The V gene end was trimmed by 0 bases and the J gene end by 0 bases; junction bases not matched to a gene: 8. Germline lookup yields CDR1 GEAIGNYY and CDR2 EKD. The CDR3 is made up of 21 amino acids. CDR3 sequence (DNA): TGTGCCTGTGACACCGTGCTGGGGGATACGCCCATCTCCTGGGACACCCGACAGATGTTTTTC. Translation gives CACDTVLGDTPISWDTRQMFF.

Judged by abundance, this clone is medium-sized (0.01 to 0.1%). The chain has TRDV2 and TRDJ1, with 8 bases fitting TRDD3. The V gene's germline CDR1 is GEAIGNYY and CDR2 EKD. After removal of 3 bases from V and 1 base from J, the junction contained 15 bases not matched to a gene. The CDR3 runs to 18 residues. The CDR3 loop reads CACDPLGRDWGLTDKLIF. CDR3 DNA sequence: TGTGCCTGTGACCCTCTTGGCCGAGACTGGGGGCTCACCGATAAACTCATCTTT.

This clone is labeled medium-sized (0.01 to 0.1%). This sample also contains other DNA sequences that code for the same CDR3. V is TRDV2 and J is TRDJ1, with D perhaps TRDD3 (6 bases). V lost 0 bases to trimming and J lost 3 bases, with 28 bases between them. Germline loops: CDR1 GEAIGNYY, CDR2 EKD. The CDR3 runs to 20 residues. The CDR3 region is CACDTVGGGTPYSPADKLIF. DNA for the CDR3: TGTGCCTGTGACACCGTGGGGGGAGGTACCCCATATTCCCCGGCCGATAAACTCATCTTT.

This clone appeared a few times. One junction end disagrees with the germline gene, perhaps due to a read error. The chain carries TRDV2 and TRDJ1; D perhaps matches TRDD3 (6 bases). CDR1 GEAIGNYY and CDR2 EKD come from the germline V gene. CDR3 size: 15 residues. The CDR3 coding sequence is TGTGCCTGTGACACCTTGGGGATGCTCCGCGATGAACTCATCTTT. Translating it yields CACDTLGMLRDELIF.

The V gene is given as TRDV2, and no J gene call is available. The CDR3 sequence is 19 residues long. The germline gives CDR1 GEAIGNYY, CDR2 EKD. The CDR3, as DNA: TGTGCCTGTGACACCGCGGGGGCCGCGAGCTCCTGGGACACCCGACAGGTGTTTTTC. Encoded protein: CACDTAGAASSWDTRQVFF.

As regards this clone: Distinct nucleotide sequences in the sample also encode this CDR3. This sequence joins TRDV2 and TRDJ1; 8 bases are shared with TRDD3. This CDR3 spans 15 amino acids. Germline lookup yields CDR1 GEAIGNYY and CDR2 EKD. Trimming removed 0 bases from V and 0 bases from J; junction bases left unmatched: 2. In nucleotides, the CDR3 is TGTGCCTGTGACACCGTTGGGGGATACACCGATAAACTCATCTTT. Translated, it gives CACDTVGGYTDKLIF.

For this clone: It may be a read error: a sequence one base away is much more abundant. In nucleotides, the CDR3 is TGTGCCTGTGGCCTAGTACTGGGGGATACGAACACCGATAAACTCATCTTT. As protein: CACGLVLGDTNTDKLIF. This chain joins TRDV2 and TRDJ1; 13 positions match TRDD3. The V gene end was trimmed by 5 bases and the J gene end by 0 bases; junction bases not matched to a gene: 8. CDR3 size: 17 residues. The germline CDR1 and CDR2 sequences are GEAIGNYY and EKD.

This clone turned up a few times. The CDR3 DNA is TGTGCTCTTGGGGTACATGGCCTTCCTACGTCGGTGGGGGTCCCGGCGGGTAAACTCATCTTT. It yields the protein CALGVHGLPTSVGVPAGKLIF. The gene calls are TRDV1 and TRDJ1, with 9 bases lining up with TRDD2. No J gene was available from TCRdb, and it was assigned here by a germline match of the DNA. Germline CDR1 and CDR2: TSWWSYY and QGS. Losses at the gene ends were 4 bases for V and 7 bases for J; bases not matched to a gene: 28. This CDR3 is 21 amino acids long.

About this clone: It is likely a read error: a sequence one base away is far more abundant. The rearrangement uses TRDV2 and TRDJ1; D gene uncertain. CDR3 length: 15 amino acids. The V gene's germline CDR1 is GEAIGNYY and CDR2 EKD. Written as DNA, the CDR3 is TGTGCCCGTGACACCGTTGGGCGCTACACCGATAAACTCATCTTT. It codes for CARDTVGRYTDKLIF.

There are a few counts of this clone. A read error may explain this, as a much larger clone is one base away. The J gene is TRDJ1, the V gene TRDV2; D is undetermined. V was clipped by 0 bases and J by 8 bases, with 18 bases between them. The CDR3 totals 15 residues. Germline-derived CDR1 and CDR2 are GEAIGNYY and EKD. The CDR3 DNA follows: TGTGCCTGTGACACCACTTTTGTCGAAGGAACGAAACTCATCTTT. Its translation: CACDTTFVEGTKLIF.

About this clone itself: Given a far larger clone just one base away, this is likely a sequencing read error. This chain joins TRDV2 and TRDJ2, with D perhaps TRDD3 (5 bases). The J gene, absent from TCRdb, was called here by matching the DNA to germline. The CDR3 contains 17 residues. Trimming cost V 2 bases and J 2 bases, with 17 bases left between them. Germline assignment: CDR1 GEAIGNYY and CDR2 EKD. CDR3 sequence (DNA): TGTGCCTGTGACAAATTAGGGGGGGTACGGTTGACAGCACAACTCTTCTTT. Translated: CACDKLGGVRLTAQLFF.

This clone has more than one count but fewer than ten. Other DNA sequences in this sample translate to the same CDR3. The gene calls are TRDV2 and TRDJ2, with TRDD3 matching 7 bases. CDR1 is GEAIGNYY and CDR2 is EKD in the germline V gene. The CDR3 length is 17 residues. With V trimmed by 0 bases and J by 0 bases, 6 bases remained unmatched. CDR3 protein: CACDTVGGGALTAQLFF. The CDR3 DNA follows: TGTGCCTGTGACACCGTGGGTGGGGGAGCTTTGACAGCACAACTCTTCTTT.

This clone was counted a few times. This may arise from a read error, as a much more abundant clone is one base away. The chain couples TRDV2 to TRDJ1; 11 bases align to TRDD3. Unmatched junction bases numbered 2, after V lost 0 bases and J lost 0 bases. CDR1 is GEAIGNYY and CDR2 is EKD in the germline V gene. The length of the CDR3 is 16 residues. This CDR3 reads CACDTVGDTHTDKLIF. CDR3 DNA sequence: TGTGCCTGTGACACCGTGGGGGATACGCACACCGATAAACTCATCTTT.

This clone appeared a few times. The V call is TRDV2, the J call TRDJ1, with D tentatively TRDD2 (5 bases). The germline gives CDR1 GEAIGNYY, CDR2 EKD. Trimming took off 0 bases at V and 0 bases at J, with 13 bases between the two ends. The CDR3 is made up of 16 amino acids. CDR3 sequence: CACDTVLNPYTDKLIF. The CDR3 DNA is TGTGCCTGTGACACCGTCCTAAACCCCTACACCGATAAACTCATCTTT.

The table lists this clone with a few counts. CDR3 sequence reads: CALGEFPLMLGIRYTDKLIF. In nucleotides, the CDR3 is TGTGCTCTTGGGGAGTTTCCCCTTATGCTGGGGATTCGTTACACCGATAAACTCATCTTT. V and J are TRDV1 and TRDJ1, with a possible D match to TRDD3 (6 bases). The CDR3 is 20 residues long. V was cut by 3 bases and J by 0 bases, with 26 bases left in between. Germline V gene lookup returns CDR1 TSWWSYY and CDR2 QGS.

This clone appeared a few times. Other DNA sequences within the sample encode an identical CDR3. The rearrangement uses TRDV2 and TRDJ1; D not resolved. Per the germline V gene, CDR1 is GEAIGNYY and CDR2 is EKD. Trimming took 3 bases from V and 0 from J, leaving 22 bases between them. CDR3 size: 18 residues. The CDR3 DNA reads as TGTGCCTGTGACCTACTCAGATCGGTTCTAGGAAACACCGATAAACTCATCTTT. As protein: CACDLLRSVLGNTDKLIF.

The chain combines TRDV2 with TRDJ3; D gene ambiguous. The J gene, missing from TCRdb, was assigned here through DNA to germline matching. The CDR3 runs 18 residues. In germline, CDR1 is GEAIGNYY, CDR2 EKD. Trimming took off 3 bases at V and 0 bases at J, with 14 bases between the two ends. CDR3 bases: TGTGCCTGTGACTCGATCCGCTCCCCCTCCTGGGACACCCGACAGATGTTTTTC. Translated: CACDSIRSPSWDTRQMFF.

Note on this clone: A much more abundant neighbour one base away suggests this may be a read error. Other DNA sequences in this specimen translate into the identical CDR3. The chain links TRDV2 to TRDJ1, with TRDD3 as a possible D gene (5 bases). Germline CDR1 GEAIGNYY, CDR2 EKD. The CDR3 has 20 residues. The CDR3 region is CACDTLGTFSSSGTTDKLIF. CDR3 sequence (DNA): TGTGCCTGTGACACCTTGGGGACTTTTTCGTCATCTGGGACCACCGATAAGCTCATCTTT.

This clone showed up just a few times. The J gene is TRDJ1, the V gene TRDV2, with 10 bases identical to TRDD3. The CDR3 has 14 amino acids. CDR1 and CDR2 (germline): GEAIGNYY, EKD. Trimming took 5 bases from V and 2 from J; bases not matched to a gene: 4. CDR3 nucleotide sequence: TGTGCCTGTGGCAAACTGGGGGATACCGATAAACTCATCTTT. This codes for CACGKLGDTDKLIF.